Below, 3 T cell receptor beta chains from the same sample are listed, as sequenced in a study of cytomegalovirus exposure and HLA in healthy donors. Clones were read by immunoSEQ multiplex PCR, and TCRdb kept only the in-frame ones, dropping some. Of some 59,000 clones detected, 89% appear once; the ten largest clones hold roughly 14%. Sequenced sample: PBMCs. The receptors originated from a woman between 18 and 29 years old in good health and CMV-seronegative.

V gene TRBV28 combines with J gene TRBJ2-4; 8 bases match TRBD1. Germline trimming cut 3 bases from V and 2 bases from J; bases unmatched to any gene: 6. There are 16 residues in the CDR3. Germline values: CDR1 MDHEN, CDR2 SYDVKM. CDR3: CASSLQGASSKNIQYF. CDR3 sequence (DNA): TGTGCCAGCAGTTTGCAGGGGGCGTCATCCAAAAACATTCAGTACTTC.

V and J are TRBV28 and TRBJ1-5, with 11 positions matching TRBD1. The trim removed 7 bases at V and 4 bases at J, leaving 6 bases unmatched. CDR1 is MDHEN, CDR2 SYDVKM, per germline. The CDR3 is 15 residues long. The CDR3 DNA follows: TGTGCCAGCACCGACGGGACAGGGGGAAATCAGCCCCAGCATTTT. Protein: CASTDGTGGNQPQHF. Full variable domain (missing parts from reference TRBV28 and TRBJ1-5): DVKVTQSSRYLVKRTGEKVFLECVQDMDHENMFWYRQDPGLGLRLIYFSYDVKMKEKGDIPEGYSVSREKKERFSLILESASTNQTSMYLCASTDGTGGNQPQHFGDGTRLSIL.

The CDR3 is CASSLGLAGGYIQYF. CDR3 sequence (DNA): TGTGCCAGCAGCTTAGGGCTAGCGGGAGGATACATTCAGTACTTC. The gene calls are TRBV7-9 and TRBJ2-4, with 11 positions matching TRBD2. V gave up 1 base and J gave up 8 bases; unmatched junction bases: 4. Germline V gene sequence: CDR1 SEHNR, CDR2 FQNEAQ (reference sequence). The CDR3 is made up of 15 amino acids.